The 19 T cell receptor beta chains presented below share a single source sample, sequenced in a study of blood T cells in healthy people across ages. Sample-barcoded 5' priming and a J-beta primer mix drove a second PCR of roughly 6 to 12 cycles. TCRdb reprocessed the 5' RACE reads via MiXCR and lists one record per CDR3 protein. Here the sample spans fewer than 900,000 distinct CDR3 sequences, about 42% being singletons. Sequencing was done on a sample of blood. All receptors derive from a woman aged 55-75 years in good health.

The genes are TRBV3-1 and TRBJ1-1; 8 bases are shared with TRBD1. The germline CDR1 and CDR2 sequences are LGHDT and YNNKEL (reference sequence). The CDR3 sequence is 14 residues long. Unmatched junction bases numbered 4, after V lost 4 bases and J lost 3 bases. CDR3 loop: CASSRQGADTEAFF. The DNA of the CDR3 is TGTGCCAGCAGCCGGCAGGGGGCTGACACTGAAGCTTTCTTT.

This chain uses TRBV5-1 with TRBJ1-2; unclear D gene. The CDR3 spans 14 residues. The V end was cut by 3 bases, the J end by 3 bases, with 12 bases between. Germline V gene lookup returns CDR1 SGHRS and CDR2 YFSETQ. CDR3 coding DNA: TGCGCCAGCAGCTCCCTTGGGTCAGACTATGGCTACACCTTC. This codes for CASSSLGSDYGYTF.

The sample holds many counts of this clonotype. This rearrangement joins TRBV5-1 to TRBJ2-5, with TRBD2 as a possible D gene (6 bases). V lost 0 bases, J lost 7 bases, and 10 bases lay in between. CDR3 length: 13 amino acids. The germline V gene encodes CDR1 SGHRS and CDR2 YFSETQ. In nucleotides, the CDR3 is TGCGCCAGCAGCTTGGGTAGCGGCGGGACCCAGTACTTC. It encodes CASSLGSGGTQYF.

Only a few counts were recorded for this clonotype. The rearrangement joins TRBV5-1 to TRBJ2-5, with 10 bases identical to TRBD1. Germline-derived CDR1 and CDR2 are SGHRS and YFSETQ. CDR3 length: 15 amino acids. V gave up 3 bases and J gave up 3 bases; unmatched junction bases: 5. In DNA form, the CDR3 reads TGCGCCAGCAGCTCGGACAGGGGGGGAGAAGAGACCCAGTACTTC. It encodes CASSSDRGGEETQYF. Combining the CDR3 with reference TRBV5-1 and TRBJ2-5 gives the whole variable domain KAGVTQTPRYLIKTRGQQVTLSCSPISGHRSVSWYQQTPGQGLQFLFEYFSETQRNKGNFPGRFSGRQFSNSRSEMNVSTLELGDSALYLCASSSDRGGEETQYFGPGTRLLVL.

This CDR3 reads CASSPPSLTYEQYF. The CDR3 nucleotides are TGTGCCAGCTCACCACCATCACTTACCTACGAGCAGTACTTC. This chain connects TRBV18 to TRBJ2-7; no clear D gene. CDR1 KGHSH and CDR2 LQKENI come from the germline V gene. This CDR3 is built from 14 residues. Trimming took off 0 bases at V and 2 bases at J, with 8 bases between the two ends.

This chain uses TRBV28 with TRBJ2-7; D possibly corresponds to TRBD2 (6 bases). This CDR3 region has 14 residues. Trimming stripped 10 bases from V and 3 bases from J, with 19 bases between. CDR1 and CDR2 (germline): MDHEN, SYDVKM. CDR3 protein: CAITTSGVLYEQYF. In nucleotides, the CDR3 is TGTGCCATCACCACGTCGGGGGTGCTCTACGAGCAGTACTTC.

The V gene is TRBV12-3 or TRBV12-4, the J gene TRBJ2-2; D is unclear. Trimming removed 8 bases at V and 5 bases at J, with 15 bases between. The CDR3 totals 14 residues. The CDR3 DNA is TGTGCCAGCCAGAACAGAAACCGAACCGGGGAGCTGTTTTTT. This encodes CASQNRNRTGELFF.

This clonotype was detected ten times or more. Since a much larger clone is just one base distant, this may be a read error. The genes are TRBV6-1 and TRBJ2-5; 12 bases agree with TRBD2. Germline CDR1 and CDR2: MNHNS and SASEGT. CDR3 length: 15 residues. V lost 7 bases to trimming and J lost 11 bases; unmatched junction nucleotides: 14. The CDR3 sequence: CASILAGGPGNEQYF. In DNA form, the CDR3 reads TGTGCCAGCATTCTAGCGGGAGGGCCGGGGAATGAGCAGTACTTC.

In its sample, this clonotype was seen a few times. CDR3 amino acids: CASKGRGSTDTQYF. CDR3 nucleotides: TGTGCCAGCAAAGGTAGGGGGAGCACAGATACGCAGTATTTT. The V call is TRBV27, the J call TRBJ2-3, with D possibly matching TRBD1 (6 bases). The CDR3 runs 14 residues. V lost 7 bases, J lost 0 bases, and 11 bases lay in between. CDR1 MNHEY and CDR2 SMNVEV come from the germline V gene (reference sequence).

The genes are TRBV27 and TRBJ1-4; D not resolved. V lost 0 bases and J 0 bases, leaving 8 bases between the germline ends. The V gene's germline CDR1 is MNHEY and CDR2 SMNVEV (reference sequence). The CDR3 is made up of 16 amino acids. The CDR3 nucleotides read TGTGCCAGCAGTTTATCACAGTCTGCAACTAATGAAAAACTGTTTTTT. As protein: CASSLSQSATNEKLFF. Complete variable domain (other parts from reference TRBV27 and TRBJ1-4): EAQVTQNPRYLITVTGKKLTVTCSQNMNHEYMSWYRQDPGLGLRQIYYSMNVEVTDKGDVPEGYKVSRKEKRNFPLILESPSPNQTSLYFCASSLSQSATNEKLFFGSGTQLSVL.

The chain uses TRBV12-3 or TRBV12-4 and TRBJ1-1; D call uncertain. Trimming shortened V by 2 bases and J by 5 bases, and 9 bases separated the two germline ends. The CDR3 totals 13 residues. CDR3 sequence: CASSLRPRTEAFF. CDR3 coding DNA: TGTGCCAGCAGTTTAAGGCCAAGGACTGAAGCTTTCTTT.

DNA of the CDR3: TGTGCCAGCAGGCGGACCGACCCCAGGGAGACCCAGTACTTC. Its translation is CASRRTDPRETQYF. The J gene is TRBJ2-5, the V gene TRBV11-2; D is unclear. This CDR3 comprises 14 residues. Trimming removed 6 bases at V and 5 bases at J, with 16 bases between. Germline-derived CDR1 and CDR2 are SGHAT and FQNNGV.

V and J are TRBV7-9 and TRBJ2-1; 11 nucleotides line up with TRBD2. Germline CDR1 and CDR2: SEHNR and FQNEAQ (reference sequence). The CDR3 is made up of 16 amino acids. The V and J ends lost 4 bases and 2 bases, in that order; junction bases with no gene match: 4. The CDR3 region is CASSSELAGAYNEQFF. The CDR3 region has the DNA TGTGCCAGCAGCTCCGAACTAGCGGGGGCCTACAATGAGCAGTTCTTC.

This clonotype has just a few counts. The CDR3 DNA reads TGCAGTGCTAGAGGGACTCTACGGGGGTACAATGAGCAGTTCTTC. Its protein product is CSARGTLRGYNEQFF. The chain has TRBV20-1 and TRBJ2-1, with D perhaps matching TRBD2 (6 bases). V was shortened by 1 base and J by 4 bases, with 14 bases between the two germline ends. The CDR3 contains 15 residues. Per the germline V gene, CDR1 is DFQATT and CDR2 is SNEGSKA (reference sequence).

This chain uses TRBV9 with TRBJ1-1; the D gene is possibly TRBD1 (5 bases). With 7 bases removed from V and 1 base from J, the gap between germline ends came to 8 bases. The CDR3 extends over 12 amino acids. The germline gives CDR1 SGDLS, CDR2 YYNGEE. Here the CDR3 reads CASQGANTEAFF. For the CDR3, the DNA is TGTGCCAGCCAGGGAGCGAACACTGAAGCTTTCTTT.

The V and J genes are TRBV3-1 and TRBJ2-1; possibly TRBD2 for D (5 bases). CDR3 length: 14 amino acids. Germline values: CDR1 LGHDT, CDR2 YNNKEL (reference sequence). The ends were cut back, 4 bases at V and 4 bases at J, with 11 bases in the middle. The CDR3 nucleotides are TGTGCCAGCAGCCCTCAGGACTGGTACAATGAGCAGTTCTTC. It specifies CASSPQDWYNEQFF.

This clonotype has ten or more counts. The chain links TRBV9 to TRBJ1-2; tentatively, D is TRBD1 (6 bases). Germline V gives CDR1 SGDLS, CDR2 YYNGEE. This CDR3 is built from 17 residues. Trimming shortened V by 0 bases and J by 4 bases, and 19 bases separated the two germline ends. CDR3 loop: CASSVEVSGAVGYGYTF. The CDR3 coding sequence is TGTGCCAGCAGCGTAGAGGTATCGGGGGCAGTCGGCTATGGCTACACCTTC.

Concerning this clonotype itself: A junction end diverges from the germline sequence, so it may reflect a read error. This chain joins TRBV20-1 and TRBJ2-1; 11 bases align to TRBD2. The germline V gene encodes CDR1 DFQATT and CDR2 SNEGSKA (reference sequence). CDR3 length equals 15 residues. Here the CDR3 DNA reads TGCAGTGCTAAGGGACTAGCGGAAAGCTACAATGAGCGGTTCTTC. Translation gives CSAKGLAESYNERFF.

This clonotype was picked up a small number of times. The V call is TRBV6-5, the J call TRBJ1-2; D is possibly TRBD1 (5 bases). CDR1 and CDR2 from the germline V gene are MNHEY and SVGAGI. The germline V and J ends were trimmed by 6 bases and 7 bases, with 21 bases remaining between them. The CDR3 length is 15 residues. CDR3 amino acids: CASSPGGPTGSGYTF. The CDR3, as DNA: TGTGCCAGCAGCCCGGGGGGTCCTACGGGATCTGGCTACACCTTC.